These 10 T cell receptor beta chains were sequenced from one sample in a study of glioma-infiltrating T cells. Amplification of TCR alpha and beta CDR3 regions from RNA used iRepertoire nested multiplex PCR. TCRdb re-analysed the multiplex PCR reads in MiXCR, keeping a single row per CDR3 protein. The table lists about 410,000 distinct CDR3 sequences, roughly two fifths of them singletons. Sequencing input: glioma tissue, nonneoplastic brain tissue, or PBMCs (not recorded which). Receptors were obtained from a human donor with low-grade glioma or glioblastoma, undergoing nonglioma brain surgery, or in good health (not recorded which).

The rearrangement joins TRBV19 to TRBJ2-4; perhaps TRBD2 as D (5 bases). Trimming pared 7 bases from V and 1 base from J, leaving 14 bases between. The CDR3 contains 15 residues. The germline V gene encodes CDR1 LNHDA and CDR2 SQIVND (reference sequence). The CDR3 reads CASKEALRAKNIQYF. The DNA of the CDR3 is TGTGCCAGTAAGGAGGCCTTAAGGGCCAAAAACATTCAGTACTTC. The full variable domain, completed using reference TRBV19 and TRBJ2-4, is DGGITQSPKYLFRKEGQNVTLSCEQNLNHDAMYWYRQDPGQGLRLIYYSQIVNDFQKGDIAEGYSVSREKKESFPLTVTSAQKNPTAFYLCASKEALRAKNIQYFGAGTRLSVL.

This clonotype was found a few times. This chain joins TRBV12-3 or TRBV12-4 and TRBJ2-1, with 7 bases aligning to TRBD1. Trimming at V came to 8 bases and at J to 3 bases, leaving 10 bases not matched to a gene. This CDR3 has 15 amino acids. CDR3 coding DNA: TGTGCCAGCGGATTGACAGGGTCGAACTACAATGAGCAGTTCTTC. This encodes CASGLTGSNYNEQFF.

This clonotype was observed a handful of times. This chain links TRBV7-2 with TRBJ2-1; no firm D call. Germline CDR1 is SGHTA and CDR2 is FQGNSA. V dropped 3 bases and J dropped 15 bases, with 18 bases sitting between them. The CDR3 covers 13 residues. For the CDR3, the DNA is TGTGCCAGCAGCTTTTCCACCCCGGCGGATTTGTTCTTC. This sequence encodes CASSFSTPADLFF.

This clonotype has ten or more counts. This chain joins TRBV20-1 and TRBJ2-5, with unresolved D. CDR1 and CDR2 (germline): DFQATT, SNEGSKA (reference sequence). CDR3 length equals 14 residues. V was clipped by 0 bases and J by 2 bases, with 10 bases between them. The CDR3 region has the DNA TGCAGTGCTAGAGATCTTATGTTACAAGAGACCCAGTACTTC. This sequence encodes CSARDLMLQETQYF.

Only a few counts were recorded for this clonotype. V is TRBV29-1 and J is TRBJ2-1; weak D call: TRBD2 (5 bases). Germline-derived CDR1 and CDR2 are SQVTM and ANQGSEA. V shed 6 bases and J shed 8 bases, with 14 bases lying between them. This CDR3 has 12 residues. The CDR3 region is CSVGLGRDEQFF. CDR3 nucleotides: TGCAGCGTCGGCCTGGGGAGAGATGAGCAGTTCTTC.

This clonotype was counted a few times. The chain recombines TRBV7-9 with TRBJ1-4, with D unclear. V gave up 0 bases and J gave up 3 bases, with 11 bases separating them. The CDR3 is 16 residues long. CDR1 and CDR2 (germline): SEHNR, FQNEAQ (reference sequence). The CDR3 DNA reads as TGTGCCAGCAGCTTAGCCTTCGGGATTGCTAATGAAAAACTGTTTTTT. Translating gives CASSLAFGIANEKLFF.

This chain uses TRBV7-9 with TRBJ1-1, with D possibly being TRBD1 (5 bases). V was trimmed by 5 bases and J by 4 bases, leaving 29 bases between them. The germline V gene encodes CDR1 SEHNR and CDR2 FQNEAQ (reference sequence). The CDR3 covers 19 residues. The CDR3 region is CASSPPKTASAPLGTEAFF. In nucleotides, the CDR3 is TGTGCCAGCAGCCCCCCCAAGACAGCCTCTGCCCCTTTAGGCACTGAAGCTTTCTTT.

V usage is TRBV6-5 and J usage is TRBJ2-1; no reliable D call. Germline V gives CDR1 MNHEY, CDR2 SVGAGI. CDR3 length: 14 amino acids. Deletions cut 0 bases from V and 3 bases from J, with 6 bases between. The chain's CDR3 is CASSYSFSYNEQFF. DNA of the CDR3: TGTGCCAGCAGTTACTCCTTCAGCTACAATGAGCAGTTCTTC.

This clonotype was counted once. This rearrangement joins TRBV5-4 to TRBJ2-1; 10 bases are shared with TRBD2. The V and J ends lost 4 bases and 8 bases, in that order; junction bases with no gene match: 9. Per the germline V gene, CDR1 is SGHNT and CDR2 is YYREEE (reference sequence). The CDR3 is 15 residues long. This CDR3 is CASSPSGRAGDEQFF. The CDR3 nucleotides read TGTGCCAGCAGCCCAAGCGGGAGGGCGGGGGATGAGCAGTTCTTC.

In regard to this clonotype: A much more abundant neighbour one base away suggests this may be a read error. CDR3 loop: CSARSRRGDNEQFF. The CDR3 region has the DNA TGCAGTGCCCGCAGCAGGAGAGGCGACAATGAGCAGTTCTTC. The V gene is TRBV20-1, the J gene TRBJ2-1; D remains ambiguous. Trimming left V 6 bases short and J 5 bases short, with 17 bases between. This CDR3 region has 14 residues. CDR1 is DFQATT and CDR2 is SNEGSKA in the germline V gene (reference sequence).